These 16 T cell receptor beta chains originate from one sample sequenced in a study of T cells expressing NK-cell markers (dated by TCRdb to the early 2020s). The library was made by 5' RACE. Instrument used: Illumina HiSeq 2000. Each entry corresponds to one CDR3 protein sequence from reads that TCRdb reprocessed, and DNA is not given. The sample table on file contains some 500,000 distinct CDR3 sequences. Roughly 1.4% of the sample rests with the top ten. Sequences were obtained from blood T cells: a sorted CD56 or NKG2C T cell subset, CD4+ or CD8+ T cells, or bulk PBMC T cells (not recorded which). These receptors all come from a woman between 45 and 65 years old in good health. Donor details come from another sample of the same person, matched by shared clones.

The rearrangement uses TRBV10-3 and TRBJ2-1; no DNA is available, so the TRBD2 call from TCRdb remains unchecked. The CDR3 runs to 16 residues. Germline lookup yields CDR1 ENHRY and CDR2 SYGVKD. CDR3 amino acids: CAISDPQGLGDNEQFF.

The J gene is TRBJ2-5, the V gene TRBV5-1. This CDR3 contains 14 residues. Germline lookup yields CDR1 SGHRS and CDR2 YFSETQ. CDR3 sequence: CASSLEQNQLTQYF.

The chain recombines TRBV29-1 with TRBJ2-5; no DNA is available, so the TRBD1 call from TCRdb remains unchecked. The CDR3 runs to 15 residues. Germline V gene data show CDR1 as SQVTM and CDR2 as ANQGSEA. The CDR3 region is CSVGPGAGGAETQYF.

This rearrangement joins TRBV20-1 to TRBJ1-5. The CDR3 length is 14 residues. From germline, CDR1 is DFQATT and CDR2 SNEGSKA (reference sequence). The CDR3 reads CSAWGGGSNQPQHF.

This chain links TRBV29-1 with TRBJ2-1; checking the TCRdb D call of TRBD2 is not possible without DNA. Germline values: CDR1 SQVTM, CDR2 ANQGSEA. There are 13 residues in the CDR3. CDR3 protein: CSVGGQIGNEQFF.

The CDR3: CASSQAGVYNEQFF. The rearrangement links TRBV11-2 to TRBJ2-1; TCRdb's D gene call, TRBD2, goes unchecked for lack of DNA. The CDR3 is made up of 14 amino acids. Germline V gene data show CDR1 as SGHAT and CDR2 as FQNNGV. Together with reference TRBV11-2 and TRBJ2-1, the CDR3 gives the full variable domain: EAGVAQSPRYKIIEKRQSVAFWCNPISGHATLYWYQQILGQGPKLLIQFQNNGVVDDSQLPKDRFSAERLKGVDSTLKIQPAKLEDSAVYLCASSQAGVYNEQFFGPGTRLTVL.

CDR3 residues: CASRRGSGYTGELFF. The chain links TRBV28 to TRBJ2-2; TCRdb picks TRBD2, but there is no DNA to check that call. Germline CDR1 reads MDHEN; CDR2 reads SYDVKM. The CDR3 loop spans 15 amino acids.

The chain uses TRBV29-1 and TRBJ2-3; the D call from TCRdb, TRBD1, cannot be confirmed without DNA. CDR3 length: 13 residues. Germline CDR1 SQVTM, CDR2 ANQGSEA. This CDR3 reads CSVAGQGLDTQYF.

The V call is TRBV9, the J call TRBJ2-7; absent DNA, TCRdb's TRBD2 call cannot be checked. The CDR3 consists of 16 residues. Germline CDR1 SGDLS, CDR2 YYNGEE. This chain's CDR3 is CASGAGPPKDAYEQYF.

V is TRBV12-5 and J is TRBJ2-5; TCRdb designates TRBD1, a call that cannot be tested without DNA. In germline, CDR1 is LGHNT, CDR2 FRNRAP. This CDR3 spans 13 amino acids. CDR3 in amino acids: CASGRGQQETQYF.

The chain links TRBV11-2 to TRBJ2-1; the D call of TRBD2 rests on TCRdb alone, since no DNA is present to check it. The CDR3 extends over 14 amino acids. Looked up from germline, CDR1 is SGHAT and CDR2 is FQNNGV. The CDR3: CASSSVRGRAEQFF.

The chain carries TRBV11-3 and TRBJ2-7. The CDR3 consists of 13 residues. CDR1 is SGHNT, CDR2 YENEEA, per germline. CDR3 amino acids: CASSSYRTYEQYF.

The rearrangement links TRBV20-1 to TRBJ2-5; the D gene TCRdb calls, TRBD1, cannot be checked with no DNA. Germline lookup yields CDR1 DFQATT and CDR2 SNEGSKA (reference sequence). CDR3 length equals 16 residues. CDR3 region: CSARPSRDRGGGTQYF.

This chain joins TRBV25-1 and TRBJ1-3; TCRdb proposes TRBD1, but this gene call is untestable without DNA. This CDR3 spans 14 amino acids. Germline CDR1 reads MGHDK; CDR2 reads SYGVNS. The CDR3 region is CASSETRVENTIYF.

CDR3 residues: CASRLSQGRGTDTQYF. The J gene is TRBJ2-3, the V gene TRBV12-3 or TRBV12-4; TCRdb designates TRBD1, a call that cannot be tested without DNA. The CDR3 is 16 residues long.

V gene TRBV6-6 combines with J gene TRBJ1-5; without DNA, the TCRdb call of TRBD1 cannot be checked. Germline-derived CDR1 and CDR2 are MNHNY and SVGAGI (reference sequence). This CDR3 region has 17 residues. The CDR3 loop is CASSYFLGDRANQPQHF.